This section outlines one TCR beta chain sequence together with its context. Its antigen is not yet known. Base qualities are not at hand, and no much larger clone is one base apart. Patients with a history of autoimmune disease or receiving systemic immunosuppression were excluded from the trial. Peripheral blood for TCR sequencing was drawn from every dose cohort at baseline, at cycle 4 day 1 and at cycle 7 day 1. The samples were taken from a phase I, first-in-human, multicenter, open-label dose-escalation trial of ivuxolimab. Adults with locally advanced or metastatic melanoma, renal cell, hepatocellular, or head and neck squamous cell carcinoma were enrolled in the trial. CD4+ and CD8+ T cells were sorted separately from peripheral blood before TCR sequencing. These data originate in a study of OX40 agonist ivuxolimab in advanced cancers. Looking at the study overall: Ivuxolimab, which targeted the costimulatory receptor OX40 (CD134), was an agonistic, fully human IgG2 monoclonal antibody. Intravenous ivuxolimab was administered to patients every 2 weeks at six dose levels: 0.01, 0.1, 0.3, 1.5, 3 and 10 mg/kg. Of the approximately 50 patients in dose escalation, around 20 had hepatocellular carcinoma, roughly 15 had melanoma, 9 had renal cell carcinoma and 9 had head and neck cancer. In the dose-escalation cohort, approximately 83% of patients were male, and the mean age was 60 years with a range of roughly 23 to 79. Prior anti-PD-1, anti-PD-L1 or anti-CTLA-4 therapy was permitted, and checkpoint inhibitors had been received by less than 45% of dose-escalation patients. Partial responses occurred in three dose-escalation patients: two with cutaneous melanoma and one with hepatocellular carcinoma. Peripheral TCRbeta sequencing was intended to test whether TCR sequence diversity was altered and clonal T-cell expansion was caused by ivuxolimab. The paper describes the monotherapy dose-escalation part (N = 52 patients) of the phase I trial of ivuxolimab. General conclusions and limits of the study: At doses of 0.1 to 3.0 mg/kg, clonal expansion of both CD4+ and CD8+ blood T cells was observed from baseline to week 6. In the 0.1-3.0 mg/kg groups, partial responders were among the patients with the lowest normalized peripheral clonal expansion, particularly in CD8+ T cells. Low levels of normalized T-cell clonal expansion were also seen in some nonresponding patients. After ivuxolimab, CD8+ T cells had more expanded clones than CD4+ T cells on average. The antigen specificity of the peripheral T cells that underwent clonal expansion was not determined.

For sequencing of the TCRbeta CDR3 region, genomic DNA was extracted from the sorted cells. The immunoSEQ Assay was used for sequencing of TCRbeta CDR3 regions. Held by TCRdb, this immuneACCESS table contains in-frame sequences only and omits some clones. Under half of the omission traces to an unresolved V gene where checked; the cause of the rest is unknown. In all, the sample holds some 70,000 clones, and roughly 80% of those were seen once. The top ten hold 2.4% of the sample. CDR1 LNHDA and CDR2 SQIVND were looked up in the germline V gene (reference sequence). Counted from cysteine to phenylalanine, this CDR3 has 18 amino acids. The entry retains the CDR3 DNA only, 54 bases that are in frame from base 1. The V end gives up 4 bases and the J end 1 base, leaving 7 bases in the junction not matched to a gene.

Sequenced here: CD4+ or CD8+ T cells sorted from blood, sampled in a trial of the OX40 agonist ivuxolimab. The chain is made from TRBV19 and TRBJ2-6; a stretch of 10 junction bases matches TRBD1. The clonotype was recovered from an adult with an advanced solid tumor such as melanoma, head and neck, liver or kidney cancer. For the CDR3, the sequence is CASSTDRGRASGANVLTF. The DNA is TGTGCCAGTAGTACAGACAGGGGGCGGGCGTCTGGGGCCAACGTCCTGACTTTC.